This T cell receptor (beta chain) was found in a study of a mutant IDH1 vaccine in newly diagnosed glioma. The germline CDR1 and CDR2 sequences are SGHTS and YDEGEE. The V end lost 0 bases, the J end lost 1 base, and 10 bases lay between the germline ends. CDR3 length equals 15 residues. Worth noting for this clone: Its target is not known.

Described time point: week 47, end of study. Vaccination used 300 ug of mutant IDH1 20-mer peptide per dose, with topical imiquimod. Sequencing used immunoSEQ multiplex PCR; TCRdb keeps in-frame clones, though not all of them. Of 35,000 to 45,000 clones listed, about 81% are singletons. J is TRBJ2-5 and V is TRBV5-8, with no clear D. The sequencing used PBMCs, collected from a glioma patient whose treatment included an IDH1 peptide vaccine. The sequence derives from a man aged 35-49 years with glioma. CDR3 residues: CASSLDRAGQETQYF. CDR3 nucleotides: TGTGCCAGCAGCTTGGATCGGGCAGGCCAAGAGACCCAGTACTTC.